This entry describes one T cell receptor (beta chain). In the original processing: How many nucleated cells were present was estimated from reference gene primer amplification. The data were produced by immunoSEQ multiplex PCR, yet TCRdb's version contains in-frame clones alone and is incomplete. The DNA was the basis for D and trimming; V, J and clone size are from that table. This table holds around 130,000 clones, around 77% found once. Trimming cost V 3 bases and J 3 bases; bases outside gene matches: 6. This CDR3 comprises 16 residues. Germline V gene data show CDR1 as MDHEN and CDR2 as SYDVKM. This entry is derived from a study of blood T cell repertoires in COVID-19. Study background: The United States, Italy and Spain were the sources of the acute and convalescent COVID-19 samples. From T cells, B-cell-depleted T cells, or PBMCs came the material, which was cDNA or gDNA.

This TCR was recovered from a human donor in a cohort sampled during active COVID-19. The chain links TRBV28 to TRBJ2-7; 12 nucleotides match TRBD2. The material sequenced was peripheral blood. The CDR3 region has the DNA TGTGCCAGCAGTTTCCATGGACTAGCGGGGTTCTACGAGCAGTACTTC. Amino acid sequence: CASSFHGLAGFYEQYF.